The clone carrying this T cell receptor beta chain was recorded a few times. As yet, its antigen is unknown. This entry belongs to a study of vaccination effects on CD4 cells after COVID-19. Antigen-specific CD4+ T cells were expanded with viral peptide pools in the ViraFEST assay before sequencing. Between days 10 and 11 of culture, CD4+ T cells were separated out. Testing of the vaccine recipients showed negative nucleocapsid antibodies and no prior SARS-CoV-2 infection. There are 14 residues in the CDR3. V shed 3 bases, J shed 5 bases, and the junction held 6 bases outside the gene matches. The germline gives CDR1 DFQATT, CDR2 SNEGSKA (reference sequence). Here immunoSEQ multiplex PCR was the method, and the copy in TCRdb shows in-frame clones only, minus some. The table records roughly 20,000 clones, roughly 73% of them present only once.

The V gene is TRBV20-1, the J gene TRBJ1-5; 8 nucleotides agree with TRBD1. The sequence came from a human donor who received a COVID-19 vaccine. Specimen: CD4+ T cells from PBMCs cultured with HCoV-NL63 spike peptides, collected before COVID-19 vaccination. The CDR3 region is CSASGQGADQPQHF. CDR3 nucleotides: TGCAGTGCTAGTGGGCAGGGGGCCGATCAGCCCCAGCATTTT.